These 5 T cell receptor beta chains originate from one sample sequenced in a study of blood T cell repertoires in COVID-19 (dated by TCRdb to 2020 to 2021). Library prep was done by the immunoSEQ multiplex PCR assay. TCRdb holds this immuneACCESS table with in-frame rearrangements only. Some clones are missing; in checked studies, unresolved V genes explain under half, and the rest has no known cause. The sample contains tens of thousands of clones, approximately 80% of them found a single time. About a sixth of the sample is taken by the ten largest. The sequencing input was peripheral blood. The source is a man between 65 and 80 years old with acute or convalescent COVID-19.

The CDR3 sequence is CASSHPPSVKYRPGGEETQYF. The CDR3 DNA is TGCGCCAGCAGTCACCCTCCGTCCGTCAAGTACAGGCCAGGTGGGGAAGAGACCCAGTACTTC. The chain joins TRBV23-1 to TRBJ2-5; TRBD1 is a possible D gene (5 bases). TRBV23-1 is classed as an ORF, of uncertain function. V gave up 3 bases and J gave up 3 bases, with 32 bases separating them. This CDR3 has 21 amino acids.

V and J are TRBV28 and TRBJ1-1; tentative D call: TRBD1 (5 bases). The CDR3 runs to 13 residues. CDR1 MDHEN and CDR2 SYDVKM come from the germline V gene. V lost 10 bases, J lost 4 bases, and 16 bases lay in between. The CDR3, as DNA: TGTGCCACCGAAGTTATAGGGGCCACTGAAGCTTTCTTT. This translates into CATEVIGATEAFF.

The chain is built from TRBV5-1 and TRBJ2-2; 11 bases agree with TRBD1. This CDR3 has 19 residues. J was trimmed by 4 bases and V by 1 base; bases with no gene match: 12. CDR1 and CDR2 from the germline V gene are SGHRS and YFSETQ. CDR3 coding DNA: TGCGCCAGCAGCTTGAACACCAGACCCGGGACAGGGGGCACCGGGGAGCTGTTTTTT. Its protein product is CASSLNTRPGTGGTGELFF.

On this clone itself: Different DNA sequences within this sample yield the same CDR3. The rearrangement uses TRBV27 and TRBJ2-7; the D gene is possibly TRBD1 (5 bases). CDR3 size: 19 residues. V dropped 2 bases and J dropped 0 bases, with 23 bases sitting between them. The germline gives CDR1 MNHEY, CDR2 SMNVEV (reference sequence). DNA of the CDR3: TGTGCCAGCAGTTTAATACAGGCGGAGACCCACTTAGCCTCCTACGAGCAGTACTTC. Translation: CASSLIQAETHLASYEQYF.

Judged by abundance, this clone is medium-sized (0.01 to 0.1%). The chain uses TRBV14 and TRBJ2-7, with D perhaps matching TRBD1 (5 bases). CDR3 size: 14 residues. Germline CDR1 SGHDN, CDR2 FVKESK. The V gene lost 1 base and the J gene lost 4 bases, with 11 bases spanning the gap. The CDR3, as DNA: TGTGCCAGCAGCCAAGTAAGCCAGGGTTACGAGCAGTACTTC. Its protein is CASSQVSQGYEQYF.